The entry below gives a single T cell receptor beta chain sequence along with its context. The data derive from a study of cytomegalovirus exposure and HLA in healthy donors. Both 60 Vbeta primers and 13 Jbeta primers went into the PCR. The assay was immunoSEQ multiplex PCR, and TCRdb's table has in-frame clones only and misses some. The data contain roughly 100,000 clones, just under 80% of them singletons. Germline V gives CDR1 SEHNR, CDR2 FQNEAQ (reference sequence). There are 14 residues in the CDR3. V lost 1 base, J lost 2 bases, and 9 bases lay in between. Input material: PBMCs. This clonotype was sampled from a male donor in good health and CMV-seronegative. V and J are TRBV7-9 and TRBJ2-7; maybe TRBD1 (6 bases). The CDR3 is CASSLGTETYEQYF. CDR3 sequence (DNA): TGTGCCAGCAGCTTAGGGACAGAAACCTACGAGCAGTACTTC.